This T cell receptor beta chain was identified in a study of graft-versus-host responses after intestinal transplantation (dated by TCRdb to about 2021). About the full investigation: Multivisceral, liver-intestinal, or isolated intestinal transplants were received by the recipients. Every recipient was given anti-thymocyte globulin induction, followed by roughly 3 years of maintenance tacrolimus and steroids. Bulk TCR-beta CDR3 sequencing was used to track graft-versus-host and host-versus-graft alloreactive T cell clones in the graft, circulation and bone marrow after intestinal transplantation. Samples from a few later patients were sequenced in-house on an Illumina MiSeq with MiXCR processing rather than by the commercial service. To identify alloreactive clones, pre-transplant mixed lymphocyte reaction products were sequenced and then compared with unstimulated pre-transplant donor and recipient T cells. A cohort of about 26 intestinal transplant recipients, including one retransplant, was enrolled, and 3 patients lacking pretransplant specimens were excluded. Donor T cell macrochimerism was defined as a peak of at least 4% donor T cells among recipient peripheral blood mononuclear cells.

V is shortened by 5 bases, J by 0 bases, and the region joining them spans 14 bases. Reading the germline V gene (reference sequence) gives CDR1 MNHNY and CDR2 SVGAGI. The CDR3, cysteine through phenylalanine, is 15 amino acids long. The kept DNA is CDR3 alone, 45 bases in frame from the first base. Library generation was performed with the immunoSEQ multiplex PCR assay. For most patients, genomic DNA was isolated with the Qiagen DNeasy Blood and Tissue Kit and shipped frozen to Adaptive Biotechnologies for TCR sequencing. For most patients, high-throughput TCR-beta CDR3 sequencing of genomic DNA was performed by Adaptive Biotechnologies. Per the authors' processing: TCR sequencing data for around 19 patients were retrieved from Adaptive's ImmunoSEQ software; three other patients were processed with MiXCR and VDJtools. To correct CD4 versus CD8 sorting errors, any sequence found in both subsets at a frequency ratio below 5:1 was removed. CDR3 nucleotide sequences shared by donor and recipient were removed because the origin of these sequences could not be assigned. To be classed as alloreactive, a clone needed at least 2-fold expansion over unstimulated cells and a minimum CFSE-low frequency of 0.002% (template counts) or 0.001% (read counts). Clones detected in sequenced pre-transplant spleen, lymph node, or MLR CFSE-low populations of the donor or recipient were defined as mappable. The cumulative frequency of alloreactive clones was calculated as a percentage of all sequences, weighted by copy number. In its TCRdb copy, this immuneACCESS table keeps in-frame sequences only and misses some clones. Where compared with another copy, unresolved V genes explain less than half of these, and the others have no known cause. V, J and clone size are those of that table, while D and trimming were read from the DNA. The sample table lists roughly 25,000 clones, roughly four fifths of them with a count of one. 0.8% to 0.95% of the sample is in the top ten clones.

Regarding this clone: The specificity of this receptor is unknown. Base qualities are not provided; no much larger clone lies one nucleotide away.

Points the paper makes about the study in general: Conclusions were limited by the relatively low number and heterogeneity of intestinal transplant patients. Patients with donor T cell macrochimerism had high GvH to HvG T cell clonal ratios in their allografts. GvH clones were found in recipient bone marrow, and some of the GvH clones appeared earlier in ileal mucosa or blood, which is consistent with an intestinal mucosal origin. Peak levels of circulating GvH clones were associated with declines in HvG clones early after transplant.

The time point label of this sample denotes: cells obtained before transplantation from donor or recipient. CD3+CD4+ and CD3+CD8+ populations were FACS-sorted from unstimulated pre-transplant donor and recipient cells taken from spleen or lymph nodes. The V and J genes are TRBV6-6 and TRBJ2-7; the D gene cannot be resolved beyond TRBD1 or TRBD2, each matching 5 bases. Specimen: unstimulated CD8+ T cells sorted from spleen or lymph node cells, collected before transplant. This clonotype was obtained from a human donor who was the organ donor for an intestinal transplant. The DNA is as follows: TGTGCCAGCAGTCTGGACACGGGGAGCTCCTACGAGCAGTACTTC. Translated, this is CASSLDTGSSYEQYF.